This TCR beta chain was sequenced for a study of T cells after yellow fever vaccination. TCRdb itself ran the 5' RACE reads through MiXCR, one entry per CDR3 protein. The table lists 310,000 or so distinct CDR3 sequences, 6.8% of them singletons, with about a sixth in the top ten. Trimming pared 0 bases from V and 1 base from J, leaving 7 bases between. Germline lookup yields CDR1 SGHRS and CDR2 YFSETQ. CDR3 length equals 15 residues. The material sequenced was PBMCs, taken roughly seven weeks after the first yellow fever vaccination. The receptor was derived from a man aged 18 to 29 who received the YFV17D yellow fever vaccine. The rearrangement uses TRBV5-1 and TRBJ2-2; D might be TRBD1 (6 bases). Here the CDR3 reads CASSLVQGNTGELFF. The CDR3 DNA reads TGCGCCAGCAGCTTGGTACAGGGGAACACCGGGGAGCTGTTTTTT.